This is a list of T cell receptor beta chains from one sample in a study of CD8+CD57+ T cells in acquired aplastic anemia. TCRdb re-analysed the reads in MiXCR, keeping a single row per CDR3 protein. The data show 350,000 to 450,000 distinct CDR3 sequences, 55% to 70% seen once. Material for sequencing was sorted CD4+, CD8+, or CD8+CD57+ T cells (not recorded which) from PBMCs. The receptors were sampled from a human donor in good health, serving as a control. Each CDR3 is given with its conserved first and last residue. Each record gives: CDR3 protein, CDR3 DNA, D gene, J gene, clone size, V gene. D genes are given only for firm matches. The size field is filled for only some rows; it gives once, few, many or a size class.

CSADSEETQYF	TGCAGTGCGGACAGCGAAGAGACCCAGTACTTC	-	TRBJ2-5	many	TRBV20-1
CASSVASLPNYGYTF	TGTGCCAGCAGCGTCGCGTCCCTACCCAACTATGGCTACACCTTC	-	TRBJ1-2	-	TRBV9
CASRDAGAGEKLFF	TGTGCCAGCCGAGACGCAGGGGCTGGTGAAAAACTGTTTTTT	-	TRBJ1-4	-	TRBV6-5
CASSRVGGGMDTQF	TGTGCCAGCAGCCGAGTAGGCGGGGGGATGGATACGCAGTTT	-	TRBJ1-6	-	TRBV7-3
CASSLEGEKTESYF	TGTGCCAGCAGCTTAGAGGGGGAGAAGACTGAGTCTTATTTT	-	TRBJ1-1	-	TRBV7-2
CASSREQLSPLHF	TGTGCCAGCAGCCGGGAACAGTTATCACCCCTCCACTTT	-	TRBJ1-6	once	TRBV7-6
CASSRTPGGGGYTF	TGTGCCAGCAGTAGGACCCCAGGGGGCGGTGGCTACACCTTC	TRBD1	TRBJ1-2	many	TRBV6-2/TRBV6-3
CASSVDSGYEQHF	TGTGCCAGCAGCGTTGACAGTGGCTACGAGCAGCACTTT	-	TRBJ1-4	-	TRBV9
CSVERDRGADYEQYF	TGCAGCGTTGAAAGGGACAGGGGTGCGGACTACGAGCAGTACTTC	TRBD1	TRBJ2-7	many	TRBV29-1
CATRMDSNQPEHF	TGTGCCACTAGAATGGATAGCAATCAGCCTGAGCATTTT	-	TRBJ1-5	-	TRBV15
CASSFRGDSNHEKLFF	TGTGCCAGCAGCTTCAGGGGGGACAGTAATCATGAAAAACTGTTTTTT	TRBD1	TRBJ1-4	-	TRBV7-9
CASSRGQGGGNTIYF	TGTGCCAGCAGCCGGGGACAGGGGGGGGGAAACACCATATATTTT	TRBD1	TRBJ1-3	many	TRBV7-2
CASSLGGSPLYF	TGTGCCAGCAGTTTAGGGGGCTCACCCCTCTATTTT	TRBD1	TRBJ1-6	-	TRBV7-3
CASSLEGQPNEKLFF	TGCGCCAGCAGCTTGGAGGGACAACCTAATGAAAAACTGTTTTTT	-	TRBJ1-4	-	TRBV5-1
CASSAPGRGQETQYF	TGTGCCAGCAGTGCCCCGGGCCGGGGGCAAGAGACCCAGTACTTC	-	TRBJ2-5	many	TRBV6-1
CASRTGGNIQYF	TGTGCCAGCCGGACAGGGGGCAACATTCAGTACTTC	TRBD1	TRBJ2-4	-	TRBV27
CACSLGTTNSPLHF	TGCGCCTGCAGCCTCGGGACCACCAATTCACCCCTCCACTTT	-	TRBJ1-6	-	TRBV12-3/TRBV12-4
CSARDQSTNYGYTF	TGCAGTGCTAGAGATCAGAGCACTAACTATGGCTACACCTTC	-	TRBJ1-2	-	TRBV20-1
CASSLRAGGSEKLF	TGTGCCAGCAGCTTACGGGCAGGGGGCTCTGAAAAACTGTTT	TRBD1	TRBJ1-1	-	TRBV7-6
CASSPGEDRGTDTQYF	TGCGCCAGCAGCCCCGGGGAGGACAGGGGAACAGATACGCAGTATTTT	TRBD1	TRBJ2-3	-	TRBV5-1
CASSDDRTGYDTEHF	TGTGCCAGCAGTGATGACAGGACAGGATATGACACCGAGCATTTT	TRBD1	TRBJ1-5	-	TRBV24-1
CGPLGASGDTIYF	TGCGGCCCGCTCGGTGCTTCTGGAGACACCATATATTTT	-	TRBJ1-3	-	TRBV29-1
CASNNGVARTQTLYF	TGTGCCAGCAACAACGGAGTCGCCCGCACGCAGACCTTGTATTTT	-	TRBJ2-3	-	TRBV7-6
CASSIQLPHQETQYF	TGTGCCAGCAGCATCCAGCTGCCACACCAAGAGACCCAGTACTTC	-	TRBJ2-5	-	TRBV5-6
CASSLRENAQAFF	TGTGCCAGCAGCTTACGTGAGAACGCGCAGGCCTTCTTT	-	TRBJ1-1	once	TRBV7-9
CSAKGAGGYETQYF	TGCAGTGCTAAGGGGGCAGGGGGCTATGAGACCCAGTACTTC	TRBD1	TRBJ2-5	-	TRBV20-1
CASSQAARAGGQYF	TGCGCCAGCAGCCAAGCCGCGAGGGCAGGGGGCCAGTATTTC	TRBD1	TRBJ2-5	-	TRBV7-2
CASSPWDSGNEQF	TGTGCCAGCAGCCCTTGGGACAGCGGCAATGAGCAGTTC	TRBD1	TRBJ1-2	-	TRBV7-8
CASRADRFGYTF	TGTGCCAGCAGAGCGGACAGGTTTGGCTACACCTTC	TRBD1	TRBJ1-2	many	TRBV2
CASSLAPGSYNEQFF	TGTGCCAGCAGCTTAGCGCCAGGGAGTTACAATGAGCAGTTCTTC	-	TRBJ2-1	-	TRBV11-1
CASSLAGHEQYF	TGTGCCAGCAGCCTAGCGGGGCACGAGCAGTACTTC	TRBD2	TRBJ2-7	once	TRBV7-2
CASSVTWDGNYEQYF	TGTGCCAGCAGTGTTACATGGGACGGCAACTACGAGCAGTACTTC	-	TRBJ2-7	-	TRBV10-1
CASSFEGGPYAQYF	TGTGCCAGCAGCTTCGAAGGGGGTCCGTATGCGCAGTATTTT	-	TRBJ2-3	-	TRBV25-1
CASSPSGTETYEQYF	TGTGCCAGCAGCCCTTCCGGGACAGAAACATACGAGCAGTACTTC	TRBD1	TRBJ2-7	-	TRBV9
CASSIARSTTPLHF	TGTGCCAGTAGTATCGCCAGGTCGACGACACCCCTCCACTTT	-	TRBJ1-6	-	TRBV19
CASSGRDREYF	TGTGCCAGCAGCGGCCGGGACAGGGAGTACTTC	TRBD1	TRBJ2-7	-	TRBV5-4
CASSLRYATAYEQYF	TGTGCCAGCAGCCTCCGGTATGCGACCGCCTACGAGCAGTACTTC	-	TRBJ2-7	-	TRBV5-6
CASSLLNEQFF	TGTGCCAGCAGTCTATTGAATGAGCAGTTCTTC	-	TRBJ2-1	-	TRBV7-2
CASTSDRLGYTF	TGTGCCAGTACCTCCGACCGGCTTGGCTACACCTTC	-	TRBJ1-2	-	TRBV7-2
CASSASSSGMSYEQYF	TGTGCCAGCAGTGCCTCCTCTAGCGGGATGTCCTACGAGCAGTACTTC	TRBD2	TRBJ2-7	-	TRBV6-1
CAGSAIYGYTF	TGTGCCGGCAGTGCTATATATGGCTACACCTTC	-	TRBJ1-2	-	TRBV12-3/TRBV12-4
CASSGSDRGRYEQYF	TGTGCCAGCAGCGGTAGTGACAGGGGGAGGTACGAGCAGTACTTC	TRBD1	TRBJ2-7	many	TRBV7-2
CASSLASGTRPLHF	TGTGCCAGCAGTTTAGCATCAGGGACTAGGCCCCTCCACTTT	-	TRBJ1-6	once	TRBV12-3/TRBV12-4
CASSQAIGDPPKNIQYF	TGTGCCAGCAGCCAAGCGATCGGGGATCCTCCCAAAAACATTCAGTACTTC	-	TRBJ2-4	-	TRBV7-2
CASSRDRDQPQHF	TGTGCTAGCAGCAGGGACAGGGATCAGCCCCAGCATTTT	TRBD1	TRBJ1-5	many	TRBV7-7
CSARAGGQGTHSNQPQHF	TGCAGTGCTAGAGCCGGGGGACAGGGGACTCATAGCAATCAGCCCCAGCATTTT	TRBD1	TRBJ1-5	-	TRBV20-1
CASKGLASYEQYF	TGTGCCAGCAAGGGACTTGCTTCCTACGAGCAGTACTTC	-	TRBJ2-7	-	TRBV19
CASSPMGSGPISQYF	TGTGCCAGCAGCCCGATGGGTTCGGGGCCCATCTCCCAGTACTTC	-	TRBJ2-5	many	TRBV9
CASSQGAGTGNTF	TGTGCCAGCAGCCAAGGGGCCGGGACTGGAAACACCTTC	-	TRBJ1-2	-	TRBV2
CASSLQGVYEYEQYF	TGTGCCAGCAGCTTACAAGGGGTCTATGAGTACGAGCAGTACTTC	-	TRBJ2-7	many	TRBV7-8
CASSLIPGQSTGELFF	TGTGCCAGCAGCTTAATACCGGGACAGAGCACCGGGGAGCTGTTTTTT	TRBD1	TRBJ2-2	-	TRBV11-2
CASSLSPVEFYEQYF	TGCGCCAGCAGCTTGTCTCCCGTTGAATTCTACGAGCAGTACTTC	-	TRBJ2-7	-	TRBV5-1
CASSVRVTGDQPQHF	TGTGCCAGCAGTGTGCGTGTGACAGGGGATCAGCCCCAGCATTTT	TRBD1	TRBJ1-5	-	TRBV2
CATSTGLAGGQPQHF	TGTGCCACCAGCACGGGACTAGCGGGGGGGCAGCCCCAGCATTTT	-	TRBJ1-5	-	TRBV5-1
CASSQHNMNAEAFF	TGTGCCAGCAGCCAGCATAACATGAACGCTGAAGCTTTCTTT	-	TRBJ1-1	-	TRBV7-2
CATTPPGGDSPLHF	TGTGCCACCACCCCGCCGGGAGGAGATTCACCCCTCCACTTT	-	TRBJ1-6	-	TRBV12-3/TRBV12-4
CSARPLAVNTGELFF	TGCAGTGCTAGGCCCCTGGCAGTTAACACCGGGGAGCTGTTTTTT	-	TRBJ2-2	many	TRBV20-1
CASSSSKGGYGFSF	TGTGCCAGCAGCAGCTCAAAGGGCGGTTATGGTTTCTCTTTC	-	TRBJ1-2	-	TRBV7-2
CASSLGTGDYTF	TGTGCCAGCAGCTTAGGGACAGGCGACTACACCTTC	TRBD1	TRBJ1-2	-	TRBV5-5
CASNSARGRGQDGYTF	TGTGCCAGCAATTCAGCGCGAGGGAGGGGCCAGGATGGCTACACCTTC	-	TRBJ1-2	few	TRBV6-2/TRBV6-3